This TCR beta chain was documented in a study of metastatic and nonmetastatic thyroid tumors. About the research overall: Comparative analysis of repertoires was undertaken across blood and tumor or nodule tissue obtained from malignant and benign thyroid patients. General study results and limits: In blood and tumor, TCR beta diversity was reportedly significantly higher in malignant thyroid tumors than in benign nodules.

TCRdb re-processed the PCR reads through MiXCR. The sample lists approximately 19,000 clones; 15% were seen once. Notes on this clone: Its target is unknown.

The V end was cut by 5 bases, the J end by 0 bases, with 16 bases between. This CDR3 has 17 amino acids. Germline values: CDR1 SGHAT, CDR2 FQNNGV. No treatment of any kind had been given to any patient before thyroid surgery. The sequence came from a female donor with papillary thyroid cancer or a benign thyroid nodule (not recorded which). Some clones in this sample may be carry-over from other donors' samples. The chain joins TRBV11-2 to TRBJ2-2; D possibly matches TRBD1 or TRBD2 (5 bases each). Sequenced sample: blood. CDR3 in DNA: TGTGCCAGCAGCCAAGAGTACCAGGGAGCGAACACCGGGGAGCTGTTTTTT. Encoded protein: CASSQEYQGANTGELFF.